This T cell receptor (beta chain) was found in a study of regulatory T cells in long-lasting Graves disease. With respect to this clonotype: Its antigen is not known.

Trimming shortened V by 9 bases and J by 0 bases, and 8 bases separated the two germline ends. The germline CDR1 and CDR2 sequences are KGHDR and SFDVKD. This CDR3 has 13 residues. Described time point: newly diagnosed GD, antithyroid drugs for less than 3 months. PBMCs provided the RNA from which the TCR library was made. Enrollment of patients was through an endocrinology department in Xi'an, China. For TCR beta, libraries came from iRepertoire HTBI primers and Arm-PCR of CDR3 regions. Each CDR3 protein gets one entry after TCRdb re-called the multiplex PCR reads with MiXCR. The table shows 370,000 or so distinct CDR3 sequences, with under 20% occurring only once. Study-wide points: With persistent disease, TRBV28, TRBJ1-2 and TRBJ2-5 were the favored segments.

These data are also associated with another study on T cells in Graves' hyperthyroidism and ophthalmopathy. That source adds: It was uncontrolled infection, other autoimmune disease, pregnancy or lactation that excluded patients. Progression to ophthalmopathy was predicted a median of approximately 6.4 months early.

The TCR originated in a woman younger than 30 with Graves disease. Sequencing used peripheral blood mononuclear cells (PBMCs), obtained at new diagnosis, from a patient treated with antithyroid drugs. The rearrangement uses TRBV24-1 and TRBJ1-3; D unresolved. CDR3 amino acids: CATLRYSGNTIYF. In DNA, the CDR3 is TGTGCCACCCTTAGGTACTCTGGAAACACCATATATTTT.